Listed below are T cell receptor beta chains from one sample, sequenced in a study of shared clonotypes between healthy human individuals. Profiled with immunoSEQ multiplex PCR; TCRdb holds only in-frame clones, not every one. Among some 2,100,000 clones, roughly 91% were seen once, and the ten largest hold 1.5% to 2%. Sequencing was performed on naive CD8+ T cells from PBMCs. Every receptor here comes from a man aged 18 to 35 in good health. Some clones in this sample may be carry-over from other donors' samples. CDR3s include the opening cysteine and the closing phenylalanine or tryptophan. Each record gives: V gene, CDR3 protein.

v_gene: TRBV9; CDR3aa: CASSEIRYRQGGSYRTGELFF
v_gene: TRBV11-2; CDR3aa: CASSRALAGGPGTGELFF
v_gene: TRBV28; CDR3aa: CASSFIGGNEQFF
v_gene: TRBV4-1; CDR3aa: CASSQPGGGDQETQYF
v_gene: TRBV5-4; CDR3aa: CASRQPPYNEQFF
v_gene: TRBV29-1; CDR3aa: CSVPGSPAAEAFF
v_gene: TRBV4-3; CDR3aa: CASSQGKTYEQFF
v_gene: TRBV12-5; CDR3aa: CASGLVLRLTGELFF
v_gene: TRBV27; CDR3aa: CASSSQKETQYF
v_gene: TRBV25-1; CDR3aa: CASSETGGYGYTF
v_gene: TRBV4-1; CDR3aa: CASSHTGSAPVVDYGYTF
v_gene: TRBV10-1; CDR3aa: CASSADLGGPLPYEQYF
v_gene: TRBV27; CDR3aa: CASTSTTTPLEQYF
v_gene: TRBV7-9; CDR3aa: CASSRGYEQYF
v_gene: TRBV30; CDR3aa: CAWTPWTGDGGELFF
v_gene: TRBV28; CDR3aa: CASAAGGTDTQYF
v_gene: TRBV6-6; CDR3aa: CATRTRDREVGGELFF
v_gene: TRBV15; CDR3aa: CATSIGWQQLAEAFF
v_gene: TRBV19; CDR3aa: CASSPRTGGYEQYF
v_gene: TRBV7-9; CDR3aa: CASSFHSGAKNEQFF
v_gene: TRBV7-9; CDR3aa: CASSSMTSGSVETQYF
v_gene: TRBV7-3; CDR3aa: CASSPNDLDTQYF
v_gene: TRBV25-1; CDR3aa: CASSEGSSLSYEQYF
v_gene: TRBV7-2; CDR3aa: CASSLGPGGLQETQYF
v_gene: TRBV4-2; CDR3aa: CASSREGIAGVQETQYF
v_gene: TRBV9; CDR3aa: CASSVALRLAGAPYNEQFF
v_gene: TRBV7-9; CDR3aa: CASSSGPATNQPQHF
v_gene: TRBV7-9; CDR3aa: CASSPPGSGGGRETQYF
v_gene: TRBV25-1; CDR3aa: CASSALSRSYEQYF
v_gene: TRBV19; CDR3aa: CASSIGGLAYEQYF
v_gene: TRBV19; CDR3aa: CASRDQTGSYYNEQFF
v_gene: TRBV9; CDR3aa: CASSSYGLAGGSDTQYF
v_gene: TRBV7-9; CDR3aa: CASSLDVAGYGYTF
v_gene: TRBV13; CDR3aa: CASKLANSYEQYF
v_gene: TRBV19; CDR3aa: CASSIIVVLRRTQYF
v_gene: TRBV27; CDR3aa: CASSLGGMNTEAFF
v_gene: TRBV5-1; CDR3aa: CASKDQNEELFF
v_gene: TRBV15; CDR3aa: CATSFQRGSLENEQFF
v_gene: TRBV7-2; CDR3aa: CASSAGRDSSYEQYF
v_gene: TRBV28; CDR3aa: CASSYRDRAYTEAFF
v_gene: TRBV5-1; CDR3aa: CASSADARTENRQETQYF
v_gene: TRBV5-4; CDR3aa: CASSLGQGPEQYF
v_gene: TRBV4-3; CDR3aa: CASSQDPVFGSTGELFF
v_gene: TRBV4-1; CDR3aa: CASSHPPAGPAEGANVLTF
v_gene: TRBV7-9; CDR3aa: CASSLEEAYYNEQFF
v_gene: TRBV29-1; CDR3aa: CSVGAGLGVEQYF
v_gene: TRBV19; CDR3aa: CASSPPSHRVGEKLFF
v_gene: TRBV19; CDR3aa: CATAGPWGAPSYTF
v_gene: TRBV10-3; CDR3aa: CAMRKREASYEQYF
v_gene: TRBV5-8; CDR3aa: CASSLGLAGERETQYF
v_gene: TRBV2; CDR3aa: CASSDPYPNTEAFF
v_gene: TRBV21-1; CDR3aa: CASSKDPTPPFEQYF
v_gene: TRBV28; CDR3aa: CASSHSGPPDF